A single sample is the source of the 18 T cell receptor beta chains below, sequenced in a study of blood T cell repertoires in COVID-19 (dated by TCRdb to 2018 to 2021). Preparation of the library involved the immunoSEQ multiplex PCR assay. TCRdb carries this immuneACCESS record with in-frame sequences only. Its versions omit some clonotypes, under half of them owing to an unresolved V gene in the studies checked, with the rest unexplained. A total of roughly 140,000 clones appear in this sample, around 80% of them only once. The ten top clones hold 6.5% to 9% of the sample. The sample comprised peripheral blood. The receptors here all came from a woman aged 45 to 65 in a cohort sampled during active or convalescent COVID-19.

This clone occurred a few times. The chain carries TRBV7-6 and TRBJ2-5; 9 bases are a match to TRBD1. The CDR3 covers 16 residues. The germline gives CDR1 SGHVS, CDR2 FNYEAQ. V dropped 1 base and J dropped 4; count of bases not matched to a gene: 7. The CDR3 sequence is CASSLVPDRGRETQYF. The CDR3 DNA reads as TGTGCCAGCAGCTTAGTCCCGGACAGGGGACGAGAGACCCAGTACTTC. Full variable domain (rest looked up from reference TRBV7-6 and TRBJ2-5): GAGVSQSPRYKVTKRGQDVALRCDPISGHVSLYWYRQALGQGPEFLTYFNYEAQQDKSGLPNDRFSAERPEGSISTLTIQRTEQRDSAMYRCASSLVPDRGRETQYFGPGTRLLVL.

The CDR3 DNA reads as TGTGCCAGTAGTAGAAGCGGGGGTTCCTACAATGAGCAGTTCTTC. Translation gives CASSRSGGSYNEQFF. The gene calls are TRBV19 and TRBJ2-1; 8 bases match TRBD2. CDR3 size: 15 residues. V lost 4 bases, J lost 1 base, and 3 bases stayed unmatched. The germline gives CDR1 LNHDA, CDR2 SQIVND (reference sequence).

The chain carries TRBV7-2 and TRBJ1-6; D remains unclear. V lost 1 base and J lost 7, with 11 bases in between. The CDR3 runs to 15 residues. The germline gives CDR1 SGHTA, CDR2 FQGNSA. CDR3 nucleotides: TGTGCCAGCAGCTTAGTGGCTGACTCCAATTCACCCCTCCACTTT. It encodes CASSLVADSNSPLHF.

This clone has only a few counts. The chain joins TRBV7-2 to TRBJ2-7; 13 positions match TRBD2. Per germline, CDR1 SGHTA and CDR2 FQGNSA. The CDR3 runs to 18 residues. V trimming: 2 bases; J trimming: 5 bases; junction bases outside the gene matches: 12. CDR3 in DNA: TGTGCCAGCAGCTTATCCGGACTAGCGGGGGTTATTGGTGACGAGCAGTACTTC. This encodes CASSLSGLAGVIGDEQYF. Full variable domain (missing parts from reference TRBV7-2 and TRBJ2-7): GAGVSQSPSNKVTEKGKDVELRCDPISGHTALYWYRQSLGQGLEFLIYFQGNSAPDKSGLPSDRFSAERTGGSVSTLTIQRTQQEDSAVYLCASSLSGLAGVIGDEQYFGPGTRLTVT.

This clone was picked up many times. The chain carries TRBV7-9 and TRBJ1-4; a possible D gene is TRBD1 (6 bases). CDR3 length: 15 residues. Looked up from germline, CDR1 is SEHNR and CDR2 is FQNEAQ (reference sequence). Trimming shortened V by 2 bases and J by 1 base, and 8 bases separated the two germline ends. CDR3 nucleotide sequence: TGTGCCAGCAGCTTAACACAGGGAACTAATGAAAAACTGTTTTTT. This codes for CASSLTQGTNEKLFF.

The rearrangement uses TRBV7-2 and TRBJ1-6; perhaps TRBD1 as D (5 bases). Germline CDR1 is SGHTA and CDR2 is FQGNSA. Trimming shortened V by 3 bases and J by 10 bases, and 13 bases separated the two germline ends. The CDR3 has 14 amino acids. CDR3 coding DNA: TGTGCCAGCAGCTTTCAGGGAAATTACTCACCCCTCCACTTT. Encoded protein: CASSFQGNYSPLHF.

The chain joins TRBV18 to TRBJ1-5, with 7 bases lining up with TRBD1. V was pared by 3 bases and J by 3 bases, with 5 bases of the junction left unmatched. The CDR3 has 15 amino acids. Germline-derived CDR1 and CDR2 are KGHSH and LQKENI. The CDR3 DNA reads TGTGCCAGCTCACCTGTAGGACAGGCCAATCAGCCCCAGCATTTT. Translation: CASSPVGQANQPQHF.

The chain couples TRBV3-1 (or the pseudogene TRBV3-2) to TRBJ1-2; D uncertain. Trimming shortened V by 0 bases and J by 8 bases, and 16 bases separated the two germline ends. Per the germline V gene, CDR1 is LGHDT and CDR2 is YNNKEL (reference sequence). This CDR3 has 15 amino acids. Here the CDR3 DNA reads TGTGCCAGCAGCCAAGATTTCGCGGGAGGCTACGGCTACACCTTC. The encoded protein is CASSQDFAGGYGYTF.

There are a few counts of this clone. CDR3 DNA sequence: TGTGCCAGCAGTTCGGGACAGGGGAATCAGCCCCAGCATTTT. Translation: CASSSGQGNQPQHF. This sequence joins TRBV6-5 and TRBJ1-5; 10 bases agree with TRBD1. V lost 4 bases to trimming and J lost 4 bases; unmatched junction nucleotides: 1. The germline CDR1 and CDR2 sequences are MNHEY and SVGAGI. CDR3 length: 14 amino acids.

The V and J genes are TRBV29-1 and TRBJ1-1; D call uncertain. V was clipped by 3 bases and J by 11 bases, with 10 bases between them. The CDR3 is 10 amino acids. In germline, CDR1 is SQVTM, CDR2 ANQGSEA. The CDR3 DNA follows: TGCAGCGTTGATGTCAGTGTCGCTTTCTTT. It is translated as CSVDVSVAFF.

This clone showed up just a few times. The chain recombines TRBV7-2 with TRBJ1-2, with 7 bases that match TRBD1. V trimming: 5 bases; J trimming: 5 bases; junction bases outside the gene matches: 5. Germline V CDR1 and CDR2: SGHTA, FQGNSA. There are 13 residues in the CDR3. The CDR3 DNA sequence: TGTGCCAGCAGCATTGACAGGGATTATGGCTACACCTTC. Its protein product is CASSIDRDYGYTF.

The chain is built from TRBV27 and TRBJ2-7; 7 positions agree with TRBD1. Germline V gene data show CDR1 as MNHEY and CDR2 as SMNVEV (reference sequence). V dropped 9 bases and J dropped 3; count of bases not matched to a gene: 8. The CDR3 extends over 13 amino acids. In DNA form, the CDR3 reads TGTGCCAGTAGGAGGACAGGAAGCTACGAGCAGTACTTC. Protein product: CASRRTGSYEQYF.

CDR3 region: CSVDGQGGYEQYF. Here the CDR3 DNA reads TGCAGCGTTGACGGGCAGGGGGGATACGAGCAGTACTTC. The V gene is TRBV29-1, the J gene TRBJ2-7; D is perhaps TRBD1 (7 bases). V gave up 3 bases and J gave up 4 bases, with 13 bases separating them. CDR1 SQVTM and CDR2 ANQGSEA come from the germline V gene. The CDR3 has 13 amino acids.

The chain has TRBV11-2 and TRBJ1-6; perhaps TRBD1 as D (5 bases). CDR3 length: 15 residues. The germline V gene has CDR1 SGHAT and CDR2 FQNNGV. The ends were cut back, 0 bases at V and 7 bases at J, with 10 bases in the middle. The CDR3 protein is CASSLEDGHNSPLHF. The CDR3 bases are TGTGCCAGCAGCTTAGAGGACGGACACAATTCACCCCTCCACTTT.

This chain links TRBV5-8 with TRBJ2-2; no firm D call. V lost 1 base, J lost 3 bases, and 7 bases lay in between. In germline, CDR1 is SGHTS, CDR2 YDEGEE. CDR3 length: 14 residues. CDR3 residues: CASSLNRDTGELFF. The CDR3 DNA reads as TGTGCCAGCAGCTTGAACCGGGACACCGGGGAGCTGTTTTTT.

The V gene is TRBV28, the J gene TRBJ1-1, with 7 bases fitting TRBD1. V gave up 9 bases and J gave up 0 bases; unmatched junction bases: 7. Germline values: CDR1 MDHEN, CDR2 SYDVKM. CDR3 length equals 14 residues. In nucleotides, the CDR3 is TGTGCCAGTGACAGGGCGGGGATGAACACTGAAGCTTTCTTT. It is translated as CASDRAGMNTEAFF.

This rearrangement joins TRBV5-1 to TRBJ1-1, with a possible D match to TRBD1 (5 bases). Deletions cut 0 bases from V and 1 base from J, with 7 bases between. Germline V gene sequence: CDR1 SGHRS, CDR2 YFSETQ. The CDR3 sequence is 14 residues long. The CDR3 DNA reads as TGCGCCAGCAGCTTGGACAGGAAGAACACTGAAGCTTTCTTT. Its translation: CASSLDRKNTEAFF.

This chain uses TRBV7-8 with TRBJ1-5; D remains unclear. V lost 1 base and J 0 bases, leaving 10 bases between the germline ends. CDR1 and CDR2 (germline): SGHVS, FQNEAQ. The CDR3 spans 16 residues. The CDR3: CASSLDEAYSNQPQHF. In DNA form, the CDR3 reads TGTGCCAGCAGCTTAGACGAGGCGTATAGCAATCAGCCCCAGCATTTT.